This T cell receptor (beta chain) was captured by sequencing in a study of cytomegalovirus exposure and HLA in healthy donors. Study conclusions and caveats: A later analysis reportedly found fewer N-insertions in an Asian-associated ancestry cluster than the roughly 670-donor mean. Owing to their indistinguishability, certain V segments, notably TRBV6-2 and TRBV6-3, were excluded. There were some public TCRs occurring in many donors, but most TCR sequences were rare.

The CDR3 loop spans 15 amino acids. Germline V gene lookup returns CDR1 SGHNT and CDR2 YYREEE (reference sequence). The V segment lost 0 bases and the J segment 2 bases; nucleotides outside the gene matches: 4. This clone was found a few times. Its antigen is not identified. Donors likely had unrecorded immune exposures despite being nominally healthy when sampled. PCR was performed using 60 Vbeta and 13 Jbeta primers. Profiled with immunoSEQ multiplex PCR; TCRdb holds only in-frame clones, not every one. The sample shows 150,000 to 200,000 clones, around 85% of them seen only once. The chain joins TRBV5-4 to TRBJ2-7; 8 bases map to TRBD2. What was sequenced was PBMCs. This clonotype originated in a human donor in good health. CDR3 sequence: CASSLEAGATYEQYF. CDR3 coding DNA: TGTGCCAGCAGCTTGGAAGCGGGGGCCACCTACGAGCAGTACTTC.